This T cell receptor beta chain came from a study of draining lymph node invasion in breast cancer (dated by TCRdb to the early 2020s). Notes on the research overall: Nodal metastasis was diagnosed by histology and cytokeratin immunohistochemistry, and confirmation was obtained by EpCAM/CD45 flow cytometry. Across breast cancer tissues, a separate targeted assay used bulk TCR-beta CDR3 sequencing to compare sorted memory regulatory T cells with memory conventional CD4 T cells. Lymph nodes from several patients were covered by the separate targeted TCR sequencing, and for three of those patients the primary tumors were sequenced as well. Each patient contributed matched non-invaded and tumor-invaded tumor-draining lymph nodes plus the primary tumor, profiled for both Treg and Tconv subsets.

V drops 3 bases and J drops 12 bases, leaving 21 bases in between. The CDR3 spans 15 residues, from the cysteine through the phenylalanine. Just CDR3 DNA is preserved here, 45 bases in frame from base 1. CDR1 and CDR2 are drawn from the germline V gene (reference sequence): LNHNV, YYDKDF. General study outcomes and caveats: Per tissue, roughly 12-22% of Treg TCRs were found to be shared with Tconvs, and this sharing was interpreted as suggesting peripheral Treg induction. Some clones from the top 100 tumor clones were found in both invaded and non-invaded nodes, which suggests recirculation between the tumor and the draining nodes. In the targeted TCR-seq data, Tregs appeared to be more clonally expanded than Tconvs in all tissues, and lower diversity was found for both subsets in tumor than in lymph nodes. The data could not determine whether Treg conversion took place in a particular organ or whether converted Tregs recirculated between nodes and tumor. TCRs shared between the Treg and Tconv subsets were regarded as suggesting, but not proving, a common clonal origin. Tracking of the top-100 tumor clones could be carried out in just a couple of patients.

The sample holds one count of this clonotype. Its antigen target is currently unknown. No quality values exist for individual bases; no much larger clone is one base distant. Resting on one read, the evidence is weak. CD4+ CD45RA- CD25- cells were sorted as memory conventional CD4 T cells. Tumor-draining lymph nodes were classified as non-invaded or invaded according to absence or presence of metastatic tumor cells. Before staining and sorting, a Miltenyi Pan T Cell isolation kit was used to pre-enrich the T cells. Immunohistochemistry for estrogen receptor, progesterone receptor, HER2 and Ki-67 was used to characterize the primary tumors. Within a few hours after surgery, the fresh surgical tissue was processed by cutting it into small fragments. The tissue fragments were enzymatically digested with Liberase TL plus DNase for less than 25 minutes and then passed through a 40-micrometer strainer. Sorting used a BD FACS Aria II with roughly 96-99% purity, after DAPI live/dead staining. The sorted cells were lysed in TCL buffer, and a Norgen Single Cell RNA purification kit, including DNase treatment, was used to purify the RNA.

The library was generated by bulk RNA-seq. Sequencer: Illumina HiSeq 2500. The authors' pipeline ran thus. In the separate targeted TCR-seq dataset, CDR3 sequences were extracted from raw reads and quantified using MiXCR version 2.1.5 with default parameters. Each TCR-beta clone in the separate targeted TCR-seq dataset was defined by the V gene, J gene and CDR3 sequence taken together. For the separate targeted TCR-seq dataset, clones with fewer than three counts were filtered out, after which only the 90% most strongly expressed clones in each sample were kept. For each tissue in the separate targeted TCR-seq dataset, Treg-Tconv overlap was calculated by dividing the number of shared clones by the total number of Treg clones and multiplying by 100. TCRdb cleaned the public reads at Q25 with fastp, built clones with MiXCR and kept in-frame beta chains. Rows matching on CDR3 protein sequence are summarized as one entry with the most common DNA and genes. V and J calls and clone size were set by TCRdb, not the authors. Here the sample has around 2,500 distinct CDR3 sequences; around 83% occur a single time. The ten largest account for roughly 1.5% of the sample.

Sequenced sample: sorted memory CD4+ effector T cells from a lymph node. The cell subset or site tag for this specimen amounts to: CD45RA-negative sorted CD4+ T cells (memory Tconv or effector/memory Treg). The TCR was taken from a female donor with luminal breast cancer. The chain was built from TRBV15 and TRBJ2-1; the D region is possibly TRBD1 or TRBD2, each matching across 5 bases. The DNA is as follows: TGTGCCACCAGCAGGGCCGGGGCCGCCGCTCGAGGGCAGTTCTTC. Its amino acids are CATSRAGAAARGQFF.